The following is a TCR beta chain sequence with its context. Its specific antigen is unknown. Base qualities are not recorded, but no much larger clone differs from it by a single base. This entry comes from a study of control samples from healthy donors and cancer patients (dated by TCRdb to 2019 to 2021). The germline V end is reduced by 3 bases and the J end by 4 bases; junction bases left unmatched: 11. Looking up the germline V gene yields CDR1 KGHSH and CDR2 LQKENI. From its cysteine to its phenylalanine, the CDR3 spans 17 amino acids. The CDR3 DNA has 51 bases and is translated from base 1. Library preparation used the immunoSEQ multiplex PCR assay. What TCRdb holds here is the immuneACCESS table cut down to in-frame rearrangements. Part of the clones is not present; checked against another copy, under half of the missing clones reflect an unresolved V gene, and the others are unexplained. The sample profile shows roughly 180,000 clones; 85% to 95% of them were found once. About 1.4% of the sample rests with the top ten.

The sequence joins TRBV18 to TRBJ1-1; 10 bases in between match TRBD1. The TCR sequence derives from a woman under 30 in good health. Sequencing was carried out using blood. The CDR3 region: CASSPLVPGQGSTEAFF. The DNA sequence is as follows: TGTGCCAGCTCACCCCTAGTTCCGGGACAGGGGAGCACTGAAGCTTTCTTT.